This T cell receptor beta chain was documented in a study of beta chain features in type 1 diabetes. Study-level findings and limits: Shorter templates might be favored by PCR, and equally so in patients and in controls. For Type 1 diabetes patients, all four CD4+ subsets carried TCRB CDR3s that were moderately but significantly shorter.

Sequencing targeted expressed TCRB transcripts, as all isolated RNA had been reverse transcribed. Measured with immunoSEQ multiplex PCR; TCRdb has only the in-frame clones, and not every one. The sample holds a few hundred thousand clones, around 16% seen once. Germline CDR1 and CDR2: MNHEY and SMNVEV (reference sequence). The CDR3 is 15 residues long. Between the trimmed V and J ends, which lost 0 bases and 5 bases, there was a span of 13 bases. Note on this clone: Its antigen is not known.

This TCR came from a young man with type 1 diabetes. The chain links TRBV27 to TRBJ1-1; D is perhaps TRBD1 (5 bases). What was sequenced was naive CD4+ T cells from blood. CDR3 loop: CASSLSNRPGTEAFF. CDR3 bases: TGTGCCAGCAGTTTATCAAACAGGCCTGGGACTGAAGCTTTCTTT.